These T cell receptor beta chains were read from a single sample in a study of PD-1 blockade in classical Hodgkin lymphoma. Libraries were prepared by immunoSEQ multiplex PCR; TCRdb keeps only in-frame clonotypes and omits some of them. The sample holds 1,500 to 2,000 clones; around 81% are singletons and the top ten take about a tenth. The material sequenced was peripheral blood mononuclear cells (PBMCs), taken at baseline. These receptors originate from a human donor with classical Hodgkin lymphoma. Each CDR3 is given with its conserved first and last residue. The D gene is left open where the match is weak. Part of the rows lack a size; the others show once, few, many or a class for expanded clones.

abundance,d_gene,j_gene,v_gene,CDR3nt,CDR3aa
NA,NA,TRBJ2-2,TRBV6-5,TGTGCCAGCGGGACGGTTCCGAACACCGGGGAGCTGTTTTTT,CASGTVPNTGELFF
NA,NA,TRBJ1-4,TRBV30,TGTGCCTGGAGTGTCCGGACAGTGAGTGGTGAAAAACTGTTTTTT,CAWSVRTVSGEKLFF
NA,NA,TRBJ1-2,TRBV19,TGTGCCAGTAGGCTGGGACTGCTTACCCATGGCTACACCTTC,CASRLGLLTHGYTF
NA,NA,TRBJ1-6,TRBV13,TGTGCCAGTGGGGGGAGGTCCTATAATTCACCCCTCCACTTT,CASGGRSYNSPLHF
few,NA,TRBJ2-1,TRBV6-5,TGTGCCAGCAGTTACGCGGCGAGCTCCTACAATGAGCAGTTCTTC,CASSYAASSYNEQFF
NA,TRBD1,TRBJ1-2,TRBV14,TGTGCCAGCAGCCAAGCGGGGACAGGGGACTATGGCTACACCTTC,CASSQAGTGDYGYTF
NA,TRBD2,TRBJ2-7,TRBV27,TGTGCCAGCAGAAGTAGCGGGGGTTACGAGCAGTACTTC,CASRSSGGYEQYF
NA,NA,TRBJ2-3,TRBV19,TGTGCCAGTAGTTTGAGCGGGACACTTACAGATACGCAGTATTTT,CASSLSGTLTDTQYF
NA,NA,TRBJ2-7,TRBV30,TGTGCCTGGAGTGGACTAGGGCCTGGCGAGCAGTACTTC,CAWSGLGPGEQYF
once,TRBD1,TRBJ1-3,TRBV7-9,TGTGCCAGCAGCTTTCTGGACAGGCCTGGAAACACCATATATTTT,CASSFLDRPGNTIYF
once,NA,TRBJ1-2,TRBV12-5,TGTGCTAGTGGTTTACCACTCCCGGGGGGAGCTAACTATGGCTACACCTTC,CASGLPLPGGANYGYTF
NA,NA,TRBJ1-2,TRBV6-5,TGTGCCAGCAGTAGGCGCGCTACGTGGGCCTATGGCTACACCTTC,CASSRRATWAYGYTF
NA,NA,TRBJ2-7,TRBV6-1,TGTGCCAGCAGTGAACCGTACGAGCAGTACTTC,CASSEPYEQYF
NA,NA,TRBJ1-1,TRBV6-5,TGTGCCAGCAGTTACGCTCGTACGGGTGGCACTGAAGCTTTCTTT,CASSYARTGGTEAFF
NA,TRBD1,TRBJ1-2,TRBV18,TGTGCCAGCTCACCACTAACAGGGGGCCTCTATGGCTACACCTTC,CASSPLTGGLYGYTF
NA,NA,TRBJ1-4,TRBV7-8,TGTGCCAGCAGCCCCACTGCAACTAATGAAAAACTGTTTTTT,CASSPTATNEKLFF
few,NA,TRBJ2-7,TRBV6-1,TGTGCCAGCAGTTTTGATTACTCCTACGAGCAGTACTTC,CASSFDYSYEQYF
NA,NA,TRBJ2-2,TRBV18,TGTGCCAGCTCACCATCGCAGGATGCCACCGGGGAGCTGTTTTTT,CASSPSQDATGELFF
NA,NA,TRBJ2-1,TRBV7-3,TGTGCCAGCAGCCCCCCCCCAGGGGACTATTCCTACAATGAGCAGTTCTTC,CASSPPPGDYSYNEQFF
NA,TRBD1,TRBJ2-2,TRBV5-1,TGCGCCAGCAGCTCGGGTGCAGGGGGCGACGGGGAGCTGTTTTTT,CASSSGAGGDGELFF
NA,NA,TRBJ1-2,TRBV30,TGTGCCTGGAGTGAAAATAGGGGCTATGGCTACACCTTC,CAWSENRGYGYTF